The following is a T cell receptor (beta chain) sequence with its context. Losses at the gene ends were 1 base for V and 5 bases for J; bases not matched to a gene: 10. Germline V gives CDR1 SGHAT, CDR2 FQNNGV. The CDR3 covers 16 residues. This sample is drawn from a study of regulatory T cells in long-lasting Graves disease. Construction of the TCR beta libraries employed iRepertoire HTBI primers in conjunction with Arm-PCR of CDR3 regions. TCRdb processed the multiplex PCR reads anew with MiXCR; each CDR3 protein has one entry. The sample consists of about 660,000 distinct CDR3 sequences, approximately 29% of them appearing once. The time point: persistent/refractory GD, antithyroid drugs over 5 years with positive TRAb. From PBMCs, RNA was extracted and then used to make the TCR library.

Source: peripheral blood mononuclear cells (PBMCs), taken when the disease was refractory, from a patient treated with antithyroid drugs. The origin of this receptor is a female donor with Graves disease. The V gene is TRBV11-2, the J gene TRBJ2-5, with 7 bases fitting TRBD1. CDR3 coding DNA: TGTGCCAGCAGCTTAGCTCTTTACAGGGGCGCGGAGACCCAGTACTTC. This translates into CASSLALYRGAETQYF.